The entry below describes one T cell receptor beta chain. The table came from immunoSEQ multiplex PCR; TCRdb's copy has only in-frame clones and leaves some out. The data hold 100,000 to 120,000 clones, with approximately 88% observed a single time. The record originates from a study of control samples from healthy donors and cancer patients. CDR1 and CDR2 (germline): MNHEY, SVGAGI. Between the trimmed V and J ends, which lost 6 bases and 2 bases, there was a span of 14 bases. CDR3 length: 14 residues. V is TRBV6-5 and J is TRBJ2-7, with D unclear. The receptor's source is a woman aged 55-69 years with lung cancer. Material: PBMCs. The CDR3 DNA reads TGTGCCAGCAGCCAAGCCCTCGGCCCCTACGAGCAGTACTTC. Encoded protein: CASSQALGPYEQYF.